This record covers a single T cell receptor beta chain. This sample is part of a study of cytomegalovirus exposure and HLA in healthy donors. The PCR used 60 Vbeta and 13 Jbeta primers. Sequencing was performed with immunoSEQ multiplex PCR; in TCRdb, only in-frame clones are kept and a portion is missing. The sample gives about 130,000 clones, around 79% of which show up once; roughly 6.8% is in the top ten. Trimming took 3 bases from V and 7 from J, leaving 18 bases between them. The CDR3 is 14 amino acids. Germline CDR1 and CDR2: SQVTM and ANQGSEA. This TCR was recovered from a man aged 35 to 55 in good health and CMV-seropositive. The chain recombines TRBV29-1 with TRBJ1-2; D possibly corresponds to TRBD1 (5 bases). The sequencing sample was made of PBMCs. In nucleotides, the CDR3 is TGCAGCGTTGATATACAGGCAGGGCAGCCTGGCTACACCTTC. Protein sequence: CSVDIQAGQPGYTF.